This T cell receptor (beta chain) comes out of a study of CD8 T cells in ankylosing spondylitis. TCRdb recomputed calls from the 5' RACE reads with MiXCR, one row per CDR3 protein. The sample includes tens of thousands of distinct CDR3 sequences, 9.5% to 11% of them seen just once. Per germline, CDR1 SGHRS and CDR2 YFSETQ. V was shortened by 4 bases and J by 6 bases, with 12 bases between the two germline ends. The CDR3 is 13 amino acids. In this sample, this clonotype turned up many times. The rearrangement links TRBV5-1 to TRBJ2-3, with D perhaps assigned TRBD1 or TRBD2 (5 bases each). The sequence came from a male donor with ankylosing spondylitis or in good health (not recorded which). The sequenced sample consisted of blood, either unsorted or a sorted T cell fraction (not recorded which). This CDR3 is CASSLPGDDTQYF. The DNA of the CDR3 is TGCGCCAGCAGCCTTCCCGGGGACGATACGCAGTATTTT.